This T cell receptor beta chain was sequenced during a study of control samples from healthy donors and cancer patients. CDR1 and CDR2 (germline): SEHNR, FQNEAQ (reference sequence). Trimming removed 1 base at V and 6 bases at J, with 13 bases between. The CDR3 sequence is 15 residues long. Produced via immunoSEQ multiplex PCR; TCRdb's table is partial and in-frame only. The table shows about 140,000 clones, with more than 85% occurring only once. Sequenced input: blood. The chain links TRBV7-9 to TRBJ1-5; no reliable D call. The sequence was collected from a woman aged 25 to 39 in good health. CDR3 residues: CASSLGAANGQPQHF. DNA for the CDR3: TGTGCCAGCAGCTTAGGGGCCGCGAACGGTCAGCCCCAGCATTTT.